This T cell receptor (beta chain) comes out of a study of spatial heterogeneity in lung cancer. The overall study: Raw reads contained each unique TCR and UMI combination more than ten times on average.

Study results and caveats: There were more appearances of ubiquitous expanded tumor TCRs in blood at resection than at follow-up.

The CDR3 totals 14 residues. In germline, CDR1 is SGDLS, CDR2 YYNGEE. The V gene lost 0 bases and the J gene lost 4 bases, with 10 bases spanning the gap. Time point described: sample taken at primary tumor resection. Frozen PBMC, nontumor lung or tumor provided whole RNA, which was sequenced unsorted. The donors comprised roughly 71 untreated early-stage non-small cell lung cancer patients. This clonotype occurred many times. The antigen remains undetermined. Every TCR cDNA molecule bore its own unique molecular identifier. TCRdb passed the 5' RACE reads through MiXCR, listing each CDR3 protein once. This sample yields under 4,500 distinct CDR3 sequences, of which about 9.8% are seen a single time; more than 45% belongs to the top ten.

V gene TRBV9 combines with J gene TRBJ1-1; tentatively, D is TRBD1 (5 bases). The sequence was obtained from a male donor with early-stage non-small cell lung cancer. The specimen was PBMCs, collected at surgery. The CDR3 coding sequence is TGTGCCAGCAGCGTAGAATGGGGGGGCACTGAAGCTTTCTTT. The encoded protein is CASSVEWGGTEAFF.